The 2 T cell receptor beta chains presented below share a single source sample, sequenced in a study of regulatory T cells in long-lasting Graves disease. TCR beta libraries were built with iRepertoire HTBI primers and Arm-PCR of CDR3 regions. In TCRdb, the multiplex PCR reads were re-called with MiXCR into one record per CDR3 protein. The repertoire holds about 420,000 distinct CDR3 sequences, with roughly 15% as singletons. The sample's time point: newly diagnosed GD, antithyroid drugs for less than 3 months. The TCR library was made from RNA extracted from PBMCs. These records were also assigned to another study, of T cells in Graves' hyperthyroidism and ophthalmopathy.

This specimen consisted of peripheral blood mononuclear cells (PBMCs), obtained at new diagnosis, from a patient treated with antithyroid drugs. The origin of the receptors is a woman aged 18-29 years with Graves disease.

The chain employs TRBV7-2 and TRBJ1-1; D not certain. The CDR3 loop spans 15 amino acids. CDR1 is SGHTA, CDR2 FQGNSA, per germline. V lost 4 bases and J 5 bases, leaving 17 bases between the germline ends. Here the CDR3 reads CASSWIYGRPTEAFF. CDR3 in DNA: TGTGCCAGCAGCTGGATATACGGACGGCCAACTGAAGCTTTCTTT.

There are many counts of this clonotype. This chain joins TRBV29-1 and TRBJ2-5; 12 bases map to TRBD2. The CDR3 has 14 residues. Germline CDR1 reads SQVTM; CDR2 reads ANQGSEA. J lost 5 bases, V lost 4 bases, and 5 bases had no gene match. The CDR3 region is CSVGLAGVGETQYF. The DNA of the CDR3 is TGCAGCGTTGGACTAGCGGGAGTGGGGGAGACCCAGTACTTC.